This T cell receptor (beta chain) was observed in a study of blood T cell repertoires in COVID-19. As for the study in general: Whether acute or convalescent, the COVID-19 samples came from the United States, Italy and Spain.

Per the original methods: Reference gene primers were amplified, and this amplification served to estimate nucleated cell counts. Assay: immunoSEQ multiplex PCR; the TCRdb copy retains only in-frame clones and omits some. That table furnishes V, J and clone size, whereas the DNA furnished D and trimming. The sample includes 85,000 to 90,000 clones, approximately 89% seen only once; the top ten take approximately 2.2%. The germline V gene encodes CDR1 SEHNR and CDR2 FQNEAQ (reference sequence). The CDR3 has 13 amino acids. V was cut by 2 bases and J by 7 bases, with 11 bases left in between. The sequence was collected from a human donor with active COVID-19. The donor label of this sample is uncertain. The material sequenced was peripheral blood. This rearrangement joins TRBV7-9 to TRBJ1-1; D gene uncertain. The CDR3 protein is CASSLKQVYEAFF. CDR3 sequence (DNA): TGTGCCAGCAGCTTAAAGCAGGTGTATGAAGCTTTCTTT. Filled out from reference TRBV7-9 and TRBJ1-1, the complete variable domain reads DTGVSQNPRHKITKRGQNVTFRCDPISEHNRLYWYRQTLGQGPEFLTYFQNEAQLEKSRLLSDRFSAERPKGSFSTLEIQRTEQGDSAMYLCASSLKQVYEAFFGQGTRLTVV.